This T cell receptor (beta chain) was profiled in a study of OX40 agonist ivuxolimab in advanced cancers. Study-wide background: Melanoma, hepatocellular carcinoma, head and neck or renal cell cancer occurred in dose-escalation patients.

Findings of the study overall: CD8+ T cells were the subset that, on average, had more expanded clones than CD4+.

Sequencing used immunoSEQ multiplex PCR; TCRdb keeps in-frame clones, though not all of them. Among around 100,000 clones, 75% to 95% were seen once, and the ten largest hold 0.45% to 0.65%. About this clone: Its antigen is unknown.

The germline V and J ends were trimmed by 3 bases and 5 bases, with 14 bases remaining between them. Germline V lookup: CDR1 SGHNT, CDR2 YYREEE (reference sequence). The CDR3 runs 14 residues. The specimen was CD4+ or CD8+ T cells sorted from blood, collected in a trial of the OX40 agonist ivuxolimab. This TCR was sampled from an adult with an advanced solid tumor such as melanoma, head and neck, liver or kidney cancer. The chain couples TRBV5-4 to TRBJ2-5; D might be TRBD1 (6 bases). In DNA form, the CDR3 reads TGTGCCAGCAGCTGGGGGCAGTCTCCGGAGACCCAGTACTTC. It encodes CASSWGQSPETQYF.